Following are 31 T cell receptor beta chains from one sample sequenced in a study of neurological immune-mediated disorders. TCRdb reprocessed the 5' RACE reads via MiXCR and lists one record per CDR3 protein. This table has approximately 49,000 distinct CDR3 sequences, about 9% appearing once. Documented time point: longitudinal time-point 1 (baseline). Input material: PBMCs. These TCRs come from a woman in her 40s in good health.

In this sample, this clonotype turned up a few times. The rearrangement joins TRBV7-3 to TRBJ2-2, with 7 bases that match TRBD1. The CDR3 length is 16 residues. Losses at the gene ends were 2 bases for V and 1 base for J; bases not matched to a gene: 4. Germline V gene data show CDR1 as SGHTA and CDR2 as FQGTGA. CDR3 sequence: CASSLSPGGNTGELFF. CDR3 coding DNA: TGTGCCAGCAGCTTATCCCCAGGGGGGAACACCGGGGAGCTGTTTTTT.

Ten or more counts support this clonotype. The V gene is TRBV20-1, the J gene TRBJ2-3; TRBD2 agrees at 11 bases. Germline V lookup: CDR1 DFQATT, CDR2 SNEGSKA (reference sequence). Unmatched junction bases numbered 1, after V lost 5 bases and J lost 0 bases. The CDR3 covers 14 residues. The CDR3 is CSALAGGSTDTQYF. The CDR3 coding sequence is TGCAGTGCTTTAGCGGGGGGGAGCACAGATACGCAGTATTTT.

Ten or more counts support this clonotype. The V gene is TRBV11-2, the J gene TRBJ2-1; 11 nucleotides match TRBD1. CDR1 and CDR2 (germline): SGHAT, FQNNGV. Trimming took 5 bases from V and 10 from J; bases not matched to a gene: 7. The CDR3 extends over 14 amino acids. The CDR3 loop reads CASSLGTGGYEQFF. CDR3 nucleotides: TGTGCCAGCAGCCTTGGGACAGGGGGATACGAGCAGTTCTTC.

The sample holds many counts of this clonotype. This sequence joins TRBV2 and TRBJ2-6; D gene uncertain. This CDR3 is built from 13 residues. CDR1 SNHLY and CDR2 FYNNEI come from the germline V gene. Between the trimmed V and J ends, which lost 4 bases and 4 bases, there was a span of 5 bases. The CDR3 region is CASSVDGANVLTF. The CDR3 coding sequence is TGTGCCAGCAGTGTTGACGGGGCCAACGTCCTGACTTTC.

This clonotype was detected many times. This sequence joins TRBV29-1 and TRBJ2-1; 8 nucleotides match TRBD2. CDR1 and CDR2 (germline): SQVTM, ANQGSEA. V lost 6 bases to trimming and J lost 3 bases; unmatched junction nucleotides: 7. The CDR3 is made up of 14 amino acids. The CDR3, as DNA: TGCAGCGTCCGTGGGGGACTAGACTACAATGAGCAGTTCTTC. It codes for CSVRGGLDYNEQFF.

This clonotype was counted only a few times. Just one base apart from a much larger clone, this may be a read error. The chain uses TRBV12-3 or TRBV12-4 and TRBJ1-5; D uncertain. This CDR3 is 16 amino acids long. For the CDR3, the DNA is TGTGTCAGCAGTGTAGGACCGGGAGGTGGCAATCAGCCCCAGCATTTT. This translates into CVSSVGPGGGNQPQHF.

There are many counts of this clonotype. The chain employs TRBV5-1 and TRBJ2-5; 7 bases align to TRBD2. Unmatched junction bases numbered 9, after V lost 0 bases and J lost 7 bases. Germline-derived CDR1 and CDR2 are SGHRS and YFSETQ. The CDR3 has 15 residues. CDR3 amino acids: CASSLALAEGRTQYF. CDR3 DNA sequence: TGCGCCAGCAGCTTGGCTCTAGCGGAAGGGAGGACCCAGTACTTC.

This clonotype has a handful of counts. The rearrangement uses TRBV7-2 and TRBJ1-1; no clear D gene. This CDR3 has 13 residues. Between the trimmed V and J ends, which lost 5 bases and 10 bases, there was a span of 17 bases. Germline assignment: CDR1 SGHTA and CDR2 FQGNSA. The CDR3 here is CASSPEPGFVAFF. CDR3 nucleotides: TGTGCCAGCAGCCCCGAGCCCGGGTTTGTAGCTTTCTTT. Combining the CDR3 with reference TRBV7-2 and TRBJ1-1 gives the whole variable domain GAGVSQSPSNKVTEKGKDVELRCDPISGHTALYWYRQSLGQGLEFLIYFQGNSAPDKSGLPSDRFSAERTGGSVSTLTIQRTQQEDSAVYLCASSPEPGFVAFFGQGTRLTVV.

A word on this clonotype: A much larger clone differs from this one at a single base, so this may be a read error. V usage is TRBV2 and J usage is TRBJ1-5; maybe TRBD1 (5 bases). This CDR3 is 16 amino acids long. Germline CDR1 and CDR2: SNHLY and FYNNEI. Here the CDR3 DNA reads TGTGCCTGCAGTAGCCAGGGACCCATTAGCAATCAGCCCCAGCATTTT. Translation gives CACSSQGPISNQPQHF.

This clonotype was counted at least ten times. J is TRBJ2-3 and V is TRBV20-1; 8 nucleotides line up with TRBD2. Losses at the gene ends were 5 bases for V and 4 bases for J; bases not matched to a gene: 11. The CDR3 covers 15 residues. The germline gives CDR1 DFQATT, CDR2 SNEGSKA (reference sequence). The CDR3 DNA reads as TGCAGTGCTGCGTCCTCTAGCGGGCAGGCAGATACGCAGTATTTT. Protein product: CSAASSSGQADTQYF.

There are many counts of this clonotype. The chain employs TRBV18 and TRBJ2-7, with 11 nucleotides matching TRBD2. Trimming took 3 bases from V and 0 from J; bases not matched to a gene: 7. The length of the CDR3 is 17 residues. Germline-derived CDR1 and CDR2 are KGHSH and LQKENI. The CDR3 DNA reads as TGTGCCAGCTCACCCTTTAGCGGGAGGGCAAGCTCCTACGAGCAGTACTTC. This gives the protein CASSPFSGRASSYEQYF. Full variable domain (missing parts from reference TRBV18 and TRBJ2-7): NAGVMQNPRHLVRRRGQEARLRCSPMKGHSHVYWYRQLPEEGLKFMVYLQKENIIDESGMPKERFSAEFPKEGPSILRIQQVVRGDSAAYFCASSPFSGRASSYEQYFGPGTRLTVT.

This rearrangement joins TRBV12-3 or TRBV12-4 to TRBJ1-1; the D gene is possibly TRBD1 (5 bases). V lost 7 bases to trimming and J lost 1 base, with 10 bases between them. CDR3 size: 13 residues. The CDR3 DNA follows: TGTGCCAGCACCCCAGGGCGGAACACTGAAGCTTTCTTT. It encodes CASTPGRNTEAFF.

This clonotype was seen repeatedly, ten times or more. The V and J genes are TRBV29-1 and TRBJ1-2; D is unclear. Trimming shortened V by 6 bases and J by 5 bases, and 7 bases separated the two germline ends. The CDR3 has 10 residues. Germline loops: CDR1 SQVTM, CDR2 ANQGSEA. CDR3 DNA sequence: TGCAGCGTAATGGAATATGGCTACACCTTC. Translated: CSVMEYGYTF.

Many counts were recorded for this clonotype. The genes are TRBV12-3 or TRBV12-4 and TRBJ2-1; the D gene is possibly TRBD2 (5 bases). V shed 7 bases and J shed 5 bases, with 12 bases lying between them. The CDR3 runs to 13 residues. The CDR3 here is CASMGDENNEQFF. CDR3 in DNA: TGTGCCAGCATGGGAGATGAGAACAATGAGCAGTTCTTC.

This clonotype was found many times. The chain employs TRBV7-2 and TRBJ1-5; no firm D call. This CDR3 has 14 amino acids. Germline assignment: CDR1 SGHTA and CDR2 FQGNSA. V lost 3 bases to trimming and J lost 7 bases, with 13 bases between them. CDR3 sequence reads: CASSLKGAAQPQHF. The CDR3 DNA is TGTGCCAGCAGCTTGAAGGGCGCGGCACAGCCCCAGCATTTT.

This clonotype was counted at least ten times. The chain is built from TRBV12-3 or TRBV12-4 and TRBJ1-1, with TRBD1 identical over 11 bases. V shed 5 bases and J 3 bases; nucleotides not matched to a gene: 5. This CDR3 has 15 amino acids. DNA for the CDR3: TGTGCCAGCAGTCCGGGACAGGGGGGGCACACTGAAGCTTTCTTT. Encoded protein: CASSPGQGGHTEAFF.

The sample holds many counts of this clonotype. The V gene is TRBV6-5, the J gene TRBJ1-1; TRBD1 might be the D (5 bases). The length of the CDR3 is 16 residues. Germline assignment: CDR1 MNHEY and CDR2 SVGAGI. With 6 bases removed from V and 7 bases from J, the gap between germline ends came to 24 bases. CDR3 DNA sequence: TGTGCCAGCAGGATCTATCGCCGGGGTTCAGGGCTTGAAGCTTTCTTT. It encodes CASRIYRRGSGLEAFF.

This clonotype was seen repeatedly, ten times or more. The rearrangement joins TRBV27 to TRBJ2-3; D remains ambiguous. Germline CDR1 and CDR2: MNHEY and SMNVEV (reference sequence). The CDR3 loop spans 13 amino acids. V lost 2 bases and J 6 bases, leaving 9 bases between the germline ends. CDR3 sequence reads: CASSLVGQDTQYF. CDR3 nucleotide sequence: TGTGCCAGCAGTTTAGTTGGGCAGGATACGCAGTATTTT.

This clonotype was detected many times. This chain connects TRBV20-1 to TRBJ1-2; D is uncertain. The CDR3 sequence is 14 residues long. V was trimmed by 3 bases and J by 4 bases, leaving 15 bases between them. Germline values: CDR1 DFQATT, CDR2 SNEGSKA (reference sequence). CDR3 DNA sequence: TGCAGTGCTAGGGTGGGTAGTAGCACCTATGGCTACACCTTC. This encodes CSARVGSSTYGYTF.

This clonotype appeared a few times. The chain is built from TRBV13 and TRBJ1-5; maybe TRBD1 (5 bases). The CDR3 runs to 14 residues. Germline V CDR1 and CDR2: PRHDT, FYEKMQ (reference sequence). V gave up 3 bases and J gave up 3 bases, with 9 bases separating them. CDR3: CASSLGRFNQPQHF. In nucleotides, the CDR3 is TGTGCCAGCAGCTTGGGACGGTTCAATCAGCCCCAGCATTTT.

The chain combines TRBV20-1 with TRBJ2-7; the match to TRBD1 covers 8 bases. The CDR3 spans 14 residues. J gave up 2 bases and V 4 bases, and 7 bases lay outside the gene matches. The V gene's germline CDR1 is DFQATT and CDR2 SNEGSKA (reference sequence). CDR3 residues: CSANRQGSTYEQYF. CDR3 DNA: TGCAGTGCTAACAGACAGGGGAGCACCTACGAGCAGTACTTC.

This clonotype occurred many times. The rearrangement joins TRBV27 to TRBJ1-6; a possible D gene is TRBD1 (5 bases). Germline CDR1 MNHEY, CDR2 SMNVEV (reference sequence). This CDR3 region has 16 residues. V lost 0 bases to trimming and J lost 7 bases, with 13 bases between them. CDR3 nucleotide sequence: TGTGCCAGCAGTTTATCCCAGACAGCGGTAAATTCACCCCTCCACTTT. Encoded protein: CASSLSQTAVNSPLHF.

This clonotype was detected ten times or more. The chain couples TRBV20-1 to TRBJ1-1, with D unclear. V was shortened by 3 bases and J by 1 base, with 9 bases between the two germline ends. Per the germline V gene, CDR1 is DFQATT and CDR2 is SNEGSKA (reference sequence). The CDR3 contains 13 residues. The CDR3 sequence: CSASTRRNTEAFF. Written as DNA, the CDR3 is TGCAGTGCTAGTACTAGACGGAACACTGAAGCTTTCTTT.

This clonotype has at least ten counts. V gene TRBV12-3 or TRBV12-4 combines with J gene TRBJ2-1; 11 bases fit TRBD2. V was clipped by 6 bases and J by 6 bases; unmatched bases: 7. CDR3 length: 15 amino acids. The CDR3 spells CASRGTSGVANEQFF. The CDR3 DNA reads TGTGCCAGCAGAGGGACTAGCGGAGTTGCCAATGAGCAGTTCTTC.

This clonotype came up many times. The CDR3: CASSYSGGGYEQYF. For the CDR3, the DNA is TGTGCCAGCAGTTACTCCGGGGGGGGCTACGAGCAGTACTTC. The chain uses TRBV6-5 and TRBJ2-7, with 8 bases fitting TRBD2. With V trimmed by 0 bases and J by 3 bases, 1 base remained unmatched. This CDR3 spans 14 amino acids. Germline-derived CDR1 and CDR2 are MNHEY and SVGAGI.

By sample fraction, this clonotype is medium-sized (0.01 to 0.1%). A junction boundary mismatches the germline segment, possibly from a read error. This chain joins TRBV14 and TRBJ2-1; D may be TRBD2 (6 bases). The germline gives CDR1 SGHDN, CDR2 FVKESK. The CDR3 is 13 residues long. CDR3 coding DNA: TGTGCCAGCAGCCAAGGCCCGGGAGCTGCCCCGAACTTC. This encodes CASSQGPGAAPNF.

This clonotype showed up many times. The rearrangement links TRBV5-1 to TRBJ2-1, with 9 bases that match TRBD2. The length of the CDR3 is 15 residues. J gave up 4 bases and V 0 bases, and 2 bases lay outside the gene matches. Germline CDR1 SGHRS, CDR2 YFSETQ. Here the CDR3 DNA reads TGCGCCAGCAGCTTGGAGGCGGGGGGGTACAATGAGCAGTTCTTC. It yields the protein CASSLEAGGYNEQFF.

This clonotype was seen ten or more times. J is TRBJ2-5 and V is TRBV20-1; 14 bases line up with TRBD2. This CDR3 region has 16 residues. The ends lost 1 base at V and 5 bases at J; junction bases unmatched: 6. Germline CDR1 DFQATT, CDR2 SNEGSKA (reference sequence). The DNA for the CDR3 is TGCAGTGCTAGAGGGGGGACTAGCGGGAGATCGGAGACCCAGTACTTC. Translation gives CSARGGTSGRSETQYF.

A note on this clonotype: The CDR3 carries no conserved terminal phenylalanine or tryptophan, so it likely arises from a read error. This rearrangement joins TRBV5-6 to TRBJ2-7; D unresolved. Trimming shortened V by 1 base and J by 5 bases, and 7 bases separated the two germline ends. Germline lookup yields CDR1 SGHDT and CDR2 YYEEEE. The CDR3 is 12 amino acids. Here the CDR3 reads CASSLLTHEQYL. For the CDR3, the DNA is TGTGCCAGCAGCTTGTTAACCCACGAGCAGTACCTT.

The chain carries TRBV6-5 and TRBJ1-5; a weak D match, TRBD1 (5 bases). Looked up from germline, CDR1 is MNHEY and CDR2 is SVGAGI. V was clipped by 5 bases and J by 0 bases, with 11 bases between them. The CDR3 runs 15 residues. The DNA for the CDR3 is TGTGCCAGCAGTATGAGGGGAAATAGCAATCAGCCCCAGCATTTT. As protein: CASSMRGNSNQPQHF.

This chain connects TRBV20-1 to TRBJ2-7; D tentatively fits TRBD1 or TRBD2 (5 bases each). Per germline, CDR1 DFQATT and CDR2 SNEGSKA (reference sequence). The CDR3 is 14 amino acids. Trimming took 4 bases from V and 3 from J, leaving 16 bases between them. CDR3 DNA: TGCAGTGCTATGGTTGCAGGGAGAAACTACGAGCAGTACTTC. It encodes CSAMVAGRNYEQYF.